This is a list of T cell receptor beta chains from one sample in a study of identical twins. TCRdb independently ran MiXCR on the 5' RACE reads; one entry per CDR3 protein. Of more than 1.5 million distinct CDR3 sequences in the sample, around 29% were seen once. Sequencing used cord blood. Receptor source: a newborn girl in good health. The CDR3 runs from the conserved cysteine through the conserved F or W. A D gene is named only where the DNA matches it firmly. The size entry is marked missing in some rows and otherwise reads once, few, many or a size class.

d_gene	abundance	v_gene	len	j_gene	CDR3aa	CDR3nt
-	-	TRBV6-5	14	TRBJ1-5	CASSYFRAGQPQHF	TGTGCCAGCAGTTACTTCAGGGCAGGCCAGCCCCAGCATTTT
TRBD2	few	TRBV20-1	14	TRBJ2-1	CSARAGTTSDEQFF	TGCAGTGCTAGAGCCGGGACTACCTCCGATGAGCAGTTCTTC
-	-	TRBV1	18	TRBJ2-5	CTSSQDMTDSPKEETQYF	TGCACCAGCAGCCAAGATATGACAGACTCTCCTAAGGAAGAGACCCAGTACTTC
-	-	TRBV7-2	14	TRBJ2-5	CASIQERVQPEQYF	TGTGCCAGCATCCAAGAGAGGGTCCAGCCTGAGCAGTACTTC
-	many	TRBV10-3	13	TRBJ1-2	CAISDRGDYGYTF	TGTGCCATCAGTGACCGGGGAGACTATGGCTACACCTTC
-	-	TRBV7-2	12	TRBJ2-7	CASSFPLSEQYF	TGTGCCAGCAGCTTCCCCTTGAGCGAGCAGTACTTC
-	few	TRBV7-9	15	TRBJ2-7	CASSLGSSRPYEQYF	TGTGCCAGCAGCTTAGGATCTTCTAGGCCCTACGAGCAGTACTTC
-	few	TRBV10-3	14	TRBJ1-2	CAISEEGRGYGYTF	TGTGCCATCAGTGAAGAGGGCCGAGGCTATGGCTACACCTTC
TRBD1	-	TRBV6-5	14	TRBJ2-4	CASRRGQGLNIQYF	TGTGCCAGCAGGAGGGGACAGGGCTTAAACATTCAGTACTTC
-	-	TRBV10-3	16	TRBJ2-1	CAIRPARSGVHNEQFF	TGTGCCATCAGGCCCGCCAGGTCGGGGGTGCACAATGAGCAGTTCTTC
-	few	TRBV6-5	14	TRBJ2-7	CASSYTSRPYEQYF	TGTGCCAGCAGTTACACTAGCCGCCCCTACGAGCAGTACTTC
-	few	TRBV11-2	18	TRBJ1-2	CASSLARGGKRSNYGYTF	TGTGCCAGCAGCTTAGCCAGGGGCGGGAAAAGGAGTAACTATGGCTACACCTTC
TRBD1	few	TRBV12-3/TRBV12-4	15	TRBJ1-6	CASSPQTGTNSPLHF	TGTGCCAGCAGCCCCCAGACAGGGACCAATTCACCCCTCCACTTT
-	few	TRBV28	17	TRBJ2-3	CASSIPVLSGGTDTQYF	TGTGCCAGCAGTATCCCGGTTTTGTCGGGGGGCACAGATACGCAGTATTTT
-	-	TRBV11-2	13	TRBJ2-3	CASRPLETDTQYF	TGTGCCAGCAGACCCCTTGAAACAGATACGCAGTATTTT
-	many	TRBV5-1	13	TRBJ2-3	CASSSSSTDTQYF	TGCGCCAGCAGCTCCTCTAGCACAGATACGCAGTATTTT
-	-	TRBV5-1	12	TRBJ1-1	CASRDSDTEAFF	TGCGCCAGCCGCGACAGTGACACTGAAGCTTTCTTT
-	few	TRBV5-1	18	TRBJ2-1	CASSPRRHLGLSYNEQFF	TGCGCCAGCAGCCCACGGCGCCACTTGGGGCTGAGTTACAATGAGCAGTTCTTC
-	few	TRBV20-1	14	TRBJ2-1	CSATPGRGYNEQFF	TGCAGTGCTACCCCGGGACGGGGGTACAATGAGCAGTTCTTC
TRBD2	many	TRBV5-1	17	TRBJ2-4	CASSLAGLAGAENIQYF	TGCGCCAGCAGCTTGGCAGGACTAGCGGGAGCAGAAAACATTCAGTACTTC
-	few	TRBV12-3/TRBV12-4	15	TRBJ2-7	CASSLAGQHTDEQYF	TGTGCCAGCAGTTTAGCAGGGCAACATACGGATGAGCAGTACTTC
TRBD1	many	TRBV10-3	15	TRBJ2-7	CAISEPVTGLYEQYF	TGTGCCATCAGTGAGCCAGTGACAGGGTTGTACGAGCAGTACTTC
TRBD2	-	TRBV10-3	14	TRBJ2-1	CANNSGRGDDEQFF	TGTGCCAATAATAGCGGGAGGGGGGACGATGAGCAGTTCTTC
-	few	TRBV4-2	19	TRBJ1-2	CASSQKMGGGRRANYGYTF	TGTGCCAGCAGCCAAAAAATGGGCGGGGGGCGGCGGGCTAACTATGGCTACACCTTC
TRBD2	-	TRBV20-1	14	TRBJ2-7	CSAGVGTSANEQYF	TGCAGTGCTGGAGTTGGGACTAGCGCCAACGAGCAGTACTTC
TRBD2	-	TRBV5-1	15	TRBJ2-5	CASSLASGGYNERYF	TGCGCCAGCAGCTTGGCTAGCGGGGGGTACAATGAGCGGTACTTC
-	-	TRBV9	12	TRBJ2-1	CASSVGLNGQFF	TGTGCCAGCAGCGTAGGGTTGAATGGGCAGTTCTTC
-	few	TRBV21-1	16	TRBJ1-2	CASSKGGGPGRYGYTF	TGTGCCAGCAGCAAAGGGGGGGGTCCCGGAAGATATGGCTACACCTTC
-	many	TRBV5-1	13	TRBJ1-2	CASSVPQGEGYTF	TGCGCCAGCAGCGTACCCCAGGGCGAAGGCTACACCTTC
TRBD1	-	TRBV5-1	14	TRBJ2-5	CASSPNTGDNEQYF	TGCGCCAGCAGCCCAAATACAGGGGACAATGAGCAGTACTTC
-	-	TRBV7-9	14	TRBJ1-2	CASSSTRGDYGYTF	TGTGCCAGCAGTTCTACCAGGGGTGACTATGGCTACACCTTC
-	-	TRBV20-1	14	TRBJ1-5	CSAEPYRAGGPQHF	TGCAGTGCTGAGCCTTACAGGGCCGGGGGGCCCCAGCATTTT
-	few	TRBV21-1	17	TRBJ2-7	CASSKGGVAGLYNEQYF	TGTGCCAGCAGCAAAGGTGGAGTAGCGGGGCTATACAATGAGCAGTACTTC
TRBD1	few	TRBV6-5	16	TRBJ1-6	CASSYRDSPYNSPLHF	TGTGCCAGCAGTTACAGGGACAGCCCTTATAATTCACCCCTCCACTTT
TRBD1	many	TRBV3-1	14	TRBJ2-7	CASSQVTGGYEQYF	TGTGCCAGCAGCCAAGTAACAGGGGGCTACGAGCAGTACTTC
-	few	TRBV7-9	15	TRBJ2-3	CASSFSGFSADTQYF	TGTGCCAGCAGCTTCTCCGGGTTTAGCGCAGATACGCAGTATTTT
TRBD1	many	TRBV29-1	15	TRBJ2-6	CSVIPTGAGANVLTF	TGCAGCGTTATACCTACAGGGGCTGGGGCCAACGTCCTGACTTTC
TRBD2	-	TRBV6-5	15	TRBJ2-1	CASTETSGSFNEQFF	TGTGCCAGCACCGAGACTAGCGGGAGCTTCAATGAGCAGTTCTTC
TRBD1	few	TRBV3-1	14	TRBJ1-2	CASSQGGTGYGYTF	TGTGCCAGCAGCCAAGGTGGGACAGGCTATGGCTACACCTTC
TRBD2	-	TRBV6-1	14	TRBJ2-7	CASSEGGLAYEQYF	TGTGCCAGCAGTGAAGGGGGACTAGCTTACGAGCAGTACTTC
-	-	TRBV20-1	15	TRBJ2-5	CSASPGGLLRETQYF	TGCAGTGCTAGCCCTGGGGGCCTTCTGAGAGAGACCCAGTACTTC
-	few	TRBV20-1	12	TRBJ2-3	CSARTLSDTQYF	TGCAGTGCTAGAACCCTGTCAGATACGCAGTATTTT
TRBD2	few	TRBV27	16	TRBJ2-1	CASSFPLAGGPNEQFF	TGTGCCAGCAGTTTCCCCCTAGCGGGGGGTCCCAATGAGCAGTTCTTC
-	few	TRBV5-1	14	TRBJ2-5	CASSWDAEKETQYF	TGCGCCAGCAGCTGGGACGCAGAAAAAGAGACCCAGTACTTC
TRBD1	-	TRBV3-1	15	TRBJ1-6	CASSTRDRGLSPLHF	TGTGCCAGCAGCACCCGGGACAGGGGTCTCTCACCCCTCCACTTT
TRBD1	-	TRBV3-1	15	TRBJ1-4	CASSPPGGINEKLFF	TGTGCCAGCAGCCCACCAGGGGGCATTAATGAAAAACTGTTTTTT
TRBD1	-	TRBV24-1	12	TRBJ1-2	CATKTGFYGYTF	TGTGCCACCAAGACAGGGTTCTATGGCTACACCTTC